This TCR beta chain was documented in a study of regulatory T cells in long-lasting Graves disease. This clonotype was seen at least ten times. Germline V CDR1 and CDR2: PRHDT, FYEKMQ (reference sequence). The CDR3 is made up of 16 amino acids. V lost 4 bases to trimming and J lost 2 bases, with 17 bases between them. In building TCR beta libraries, iRepertoire HTBI primers were used together with Arm-PCR of CDR3 regions. TCRdb analysed the multiplex PCR reads with MiXCR anew, one entry per CDR3 protein. The data contain hundreds of thousands of distinct CDR3 sequences, roughly 17% of them singletons. Time point meaning: newly diagnosed GD, antithyroid drugs for less than 3 months. From PBMCs, RNA was extracted and then used to make the TCR library. The data also belong to a second study, concerning T cells in Graves' hyperthyroidism and ophthalmopathy. That report notes: Absent ophthalmopathy progression within 18 months defined stable Graves' hyperthyroidism.

V gene TRBV13 combines with J gene TRBJ2-5; D is perhaps TRBD1 (6 bases). The input for sequencing was peripheral blood mononuclear cells (PBMCs), taken at new diagnosis, from a patient treated with antithyroid drugs. The clonotype was recovered from a middle-aged man with Graves disease. The CDR3 is CASSSRGWGQQETQYF. The CDR3 coding sequence is TGTGCCAGCAGCTCTAGAGGCTGGGGGCAGCAAGAGACCCAGTACTTC.